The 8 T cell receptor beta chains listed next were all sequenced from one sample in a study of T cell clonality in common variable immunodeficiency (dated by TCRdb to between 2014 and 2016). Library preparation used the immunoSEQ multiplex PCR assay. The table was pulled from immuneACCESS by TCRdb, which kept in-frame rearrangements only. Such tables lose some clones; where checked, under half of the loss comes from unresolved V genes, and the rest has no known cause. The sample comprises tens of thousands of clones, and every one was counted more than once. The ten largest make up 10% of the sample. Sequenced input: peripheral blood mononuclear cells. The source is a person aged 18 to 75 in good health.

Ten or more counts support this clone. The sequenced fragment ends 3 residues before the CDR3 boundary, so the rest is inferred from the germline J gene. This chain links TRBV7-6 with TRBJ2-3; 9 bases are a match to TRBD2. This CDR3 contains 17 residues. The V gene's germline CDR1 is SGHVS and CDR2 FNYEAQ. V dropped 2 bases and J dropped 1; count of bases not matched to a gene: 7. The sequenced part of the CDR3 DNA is TGTGCCAGCAGCTTACTTACGGTAGCGGGAGGCACAGATACG. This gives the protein CASSLLTVAGGTDT. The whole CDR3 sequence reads CASSLLTVAGGTDTQYF.

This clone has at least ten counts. The covered CDR3 bases are TGTGCCAGCAGCCAAGGCAGGGACTTTGGGGCCAACGTC. Residues: CASSQGRDFGANV. The complete CDR3 reads CASSQGRDFGANVLTF. The chain has TRBV14 and TRBJ2-6; weak D call: TRBD2 (6 bases). The CDR3 end lies 3 residues beyond the end of the read and is filled in from the germline J gene. The germline V gene has CDR1 SGHDN and CDR2 FVKESK. The CDR3 contains 16 residues. The V end lost 1 base, the J end lost 3 bases, and 10 bases lay between the germline ends.

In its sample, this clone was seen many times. The DNA read from the CDR3 is TGTGCCAGCAGTTTACAGGGTATGGGCTACGAG. Translating it yields CASSLQGMGYE. The CDR3 reads in full as CASSLQGMGYEQYF. This chain joins TRBV7-3 and TRBJ2-7, with TRBD1 as a possible D gene (6 bases). The read falls 3 residues short of the CDR3 end, and the missing part is taken from the germline J gene. Germline values: CDR1 SGHTA, CDR2 FQGTGA. The CDR3 consists of 14 residues. V was trimmed by 6 bases and J by 3 bases, leaving 15 bases between them.

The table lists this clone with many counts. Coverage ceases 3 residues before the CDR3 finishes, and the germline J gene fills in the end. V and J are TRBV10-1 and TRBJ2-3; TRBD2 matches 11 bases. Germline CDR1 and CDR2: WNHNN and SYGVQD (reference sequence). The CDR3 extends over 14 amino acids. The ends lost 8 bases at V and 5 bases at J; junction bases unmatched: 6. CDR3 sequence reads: CASAPLAGEDTQYF. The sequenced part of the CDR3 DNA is TGCGCCAGCGCTCCACTAGCGGGAGAAGATACG.

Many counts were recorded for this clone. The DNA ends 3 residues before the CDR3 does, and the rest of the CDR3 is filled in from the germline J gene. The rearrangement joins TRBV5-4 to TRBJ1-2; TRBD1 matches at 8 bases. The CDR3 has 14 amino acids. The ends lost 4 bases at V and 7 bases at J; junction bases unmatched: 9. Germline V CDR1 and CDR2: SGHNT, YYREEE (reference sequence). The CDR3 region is CASSRDRTQLGYTF. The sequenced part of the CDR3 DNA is TGTGCCAGCAGCCGGGACAGGACTCAACTTGGC.

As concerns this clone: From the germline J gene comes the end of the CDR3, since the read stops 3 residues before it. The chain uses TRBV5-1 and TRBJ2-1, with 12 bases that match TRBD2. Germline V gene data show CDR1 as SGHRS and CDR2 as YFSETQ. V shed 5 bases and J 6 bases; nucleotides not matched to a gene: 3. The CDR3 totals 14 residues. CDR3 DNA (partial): TGCGCCAGCAGTCTAGCGGGAGGGCCCAATGAG. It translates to CASSLAGGPNE. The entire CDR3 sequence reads CASSLAGGPNEQFF.

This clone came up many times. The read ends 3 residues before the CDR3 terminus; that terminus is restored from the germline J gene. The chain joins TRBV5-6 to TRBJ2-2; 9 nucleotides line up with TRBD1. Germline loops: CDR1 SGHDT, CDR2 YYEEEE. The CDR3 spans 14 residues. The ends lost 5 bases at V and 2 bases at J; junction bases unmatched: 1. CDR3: CASRGQGNTGELFF. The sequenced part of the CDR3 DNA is TGTGCCAGCAGGGGACAGGGAAACACCGGGGAG.

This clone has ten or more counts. Incomplete CDR3 DNA: TGTGCCAGCTCACTACAGGGGGCAGGAATAAATCAGCCC. Amino acids: CASSLQGAGINQP. The whole CDR3 protein is CASSLQGAGINQPQHF. V is TRBV18 and J is TRBJ1-5; 9 bases match TRBD1. The CDR3 end is not reached by the read, which stops 3 residues before it; the germline J gene fills it in. The germline V gene has CDR1 KGHSH and CDR2 LQKENI. This CDR3 is built from 16 residues. V lost 4 bases to trimming and J lost 4 bases; unmatched junction nucleotides: 8.